The rows below give T cell receptor beta chains drawn from one sample of a study of blood T cell repertoires in COVID-19. The protocol was immunoSEQ multiplex PCR, while the TCRdb copy is restricted to in-frame clones and leaves out a portion. The sample records around 120,000 clones, more than 75% being singletons. Sample: peripheral blood. The receptor source for this set is a human donor in a cohort sampled during active COVID-19. CDR3s include the opening cysteine and the closing phenylalanine or tryptophan. The order of the fields is J gene, V gene, clone size, D gene, CDR3 DNA, CDR3 protein. A D gene is named only where the DNA matches it firmly. Clone size is given for some rows only: seen once, a few or many times, or a class if the clone is expanded.

>TRBJ1-2|TRBV18|NA|NA
TGTGCCAGCTCACTAGACCGGGAAGGCGCAAATAACTATGGCTACACCTTC
CASSLDREGANNYGYTF
>TRBJ1-1|TRBV30|NA|NA
TGTGCCTGCCAAGGACAGTCAAACACTGAAGCTTTCTTT
CACQGQSNTEAFF
>TRBJ1-2|TRBV3-1/TRBV3-2|NA|TRBD1
TGTGCCAGCAGCCAAAGCATTGACAGGGCTGGCTACACCTTC
CASSQSIDRAGYTF
>TRBJ2-7|TRBV5-6|NA|TRBD1
TGTGCCAGCAGCTTGGAGGGACAGGGAAAGGACGAGCAGTACTTC
CASSLEGQGKDEQYF
>TRBJ2-2|TRBV19|NA|NA
TGTGCCAGTAGTATTTATTCGGGGAAACCCGGGGAGCTGTTTTTT
CASSIYSGKPGELFF
>TRBJ2-2|TRBV5-1|NA|NA
TGCGCCAGCAGCATTTCGACAGCTCGGGCCGGGGAGCTGTTTTTT
CASSISTARAGELFF
>TRBJ1-1|TRBV2|NA|NA
TGTGCCAGCAGTGAAGGGCCGAACACTGAAGCTTTCTTT
CASSEGPNTEAFF
>TRBJ2-1|TRBV6-5|NA|NA
TGTGCCAGCAGTACCACAGGAGAGCAGTTCTTC
CASSTTGEQFF
>TRBJ2-5|TRBV2|NA|NA
TGTGCCAGCAGTGACAGGGTAGTTCCAGAGACCCAGTACTTC
CASSDRVVPETQYF
>TRBJ2-3|TRBV6-5|once|TRBD2
TGTGCCAGCAGTTACTCCAGCGGGAGGGCCGGGGATACGCAGTATTTT
CASSYSSGRAGDTQYF
>TRBJ2-1|TRBV7-3|NA|NA
TGTGCCAGCAGTAGTCTTGGCTCCTACAATGAGCAGTTCTTC
CASSSLGSYNEQFF
>TRBJ2-7|TRBV19|NA|TRBD1
TGTGCCAGTAGTCCTTGGACAGGGCACTACGAGCAGTACTTC
CASSPWTGHYEQYF
>TRBJ2-7|TRBV7-2|NA|TRBD2
TGTGCCAGCAGCTTATTTAGCGGGGGGAGCGACGAGCAGTACTTC
CASSLFSGGSDEQYF
>TRBJ1-2|TRBV29-1|NA|TRBD1
TGCAGCGTTGAAGATCAAGACAGGGGGCTGGATGGCTACACCTTC
CSVEDQDRGLDGYTF
>TRBJ2-7|TRBV4-2|few|NA
TGTGCCAGCTCGGGGCCGGGGACTGACGAGCAGTACTTC
CASSGPGTDEQYF
>TRBJ1-2|TRBV5-6|NA|NA
TGTGCCAGCAGCTTGGTGGCGGGGAGAGGACCGCACTTTAAGGGAGGCACCTTC
CASSLVAGRGPHFKGGTF
>TRBJ1-1|TRBV2|NA|NA
TGTGCCAGCAGTGAAGCCGGGCAGGGCGTGGGTTTCACTGAAGCTTTCTTT
CASSEAGQGVGFTEAFF
>TRBJ2-1|TRBV7-8|NA|NA
TGTGCCAGCAGCTTAGTAGGGGCCACTAACAATGAGCAGTTCTTC
CASSLVGATNNEQFF
>TRBJ1-1|TRBV15|NA|NA
TGTGCCACCAGCAGAGAGGCGGGGAACAGTGGAGGAGCTTTCTTT
CATSREAGNSGGAFF
>TRBJ2-5|TRBV7-2|NA|TRBD2
TGTGCCAGCAGCTTCTCGGGAGGGGTAGAGACCCAGTACTTC
CASSFSGGVETQYF
>TRBJ1-6|TRBV7-2|NA|NA
TGTGCCAGCAGCTCGCTTCCTGGTACGCGATCACCCCTCCACTTT
CASSSLPGTRSPLHF
>TRBJ1-6|TRBV13|NA|NA
TGTGCCAGCAGCTTGGGGAGGCTTAATTCACCCCTCCACTTT
CASSLGRLNSPLHF
>TRBJ2-2|TRBV9|NA|NA
TGTGCCAGCAGCGCCCGTACGAACACCGGGGAGCTGTTTTTT
CASSARTNTGELFF
>TRBJ1-2|TRBV5-1|NA|TRBD1
TGCGCCAGCAGCGAGAGAGGAGGACAGGGTGTCTATGGCTACACCTTC
CASSERGGQGVYGYTF
>TRBJ2-5|TRBV18|once|NA
TGTGCCAGCTCACCACCGGGACAAAAAGAGACCCAGTACTTC
CASSPPGQKETQYF
>TRBJ1-1|TRBV19|NA|NA
TGTGCCAGTACGTGGCGGTTGAACACTGAAGCTTTCTTT
CASTWRLNTEAFF
>TRBJ2-1|TRBV5-4|NA|NA
TGTGCCAGCAGCTTGCTCAGGGTGTCCTCCAATGAGCAGTTCTTC
CASSLLRVSSNEQFF
>TRBJ1-2|TRBV5-1|NA|NA
TGCGCCAGCAACCCCACGGCGGCTAACTATGGCTACACCTTC
CASNPTAANYGYTF
>TRBJ1-4|TRBV28|NA|TRBD1
TGTGCCAGCAGTCCAGCAAGGGGGCGAGGTGAAAAACTGTTTTTT
CASSPARGRGEKLFF
>TRBJ2-7|TRBV6-2/TRBV6-3|few|NA
TGTGCCAGCAGTTTCGGAGGGGAGGACTACGAGCAGTACTTC
CASSFGGEDYEQYF
>TRBJ2-1|TRBV11-2|NA|TRBD2
TGTGCCAGCAGCCTCCCCGGACTAGCGGGAGACAATGAGCAGTTCTTC
CASSLPGLAGDNEQFF
>TRBJ2-7|TRBV28|NA|TRBD1
TGTGCCAGCAAGGGACAGGGGAGGTACGAGCAGTACTTC
CASKGQGRYEQYF
>TRBJ2-2|TRBV7-6|NA|TRBD1
TGTGCCAGCAGCCCAGCGACAGGGGTAGTTCCCGGGGAGCTGTTTTTT
CASSPATGVVPGELFF
>TRBJ2-1|TRBV9|NA|TRBD1
TGTGCCAGCAGCGTAGGAGGACAGGGAAGCTCCTACAATGAGCAGTTCTTC
CASSVGGQGSSYNEQFF
>TRBJ1-4|TRBV27|NA|TRBD1
TGTGCCAGCAGACCCGGGACAATGGGACAGGGGAATGAAAAACTGTTTTTT
CASRPGTMGQGNEKLFF
>TRBJ1-5|TRBV2|NA|NA
TGTGCCAGCAGTGAAAGGACAGTCGATCAGCCCCAGCATTTT
CASSERTVDQPQHF
>TRBJ2-7|TRBV6-5|few|TRBD2
TGTGCCAGCCTAACTCTAGCGGGGCCTACCTACGAGCAGTACTTC
CASLTLAGPTYEQYF
>TRBJ2-1|TRBV29-1|NA|TRBD1
TGCAGCGTGGGGGTCGGACAGGGAATTGAGCAGTTCTTC
CSVGVGQGIEQFF
>TRBJ1-3|TRBV27|NA|TRBD1
TGTGCCAGCAAACTGACAGGGAGCCGTTCTGGAAACACCATATATTTT
CASKLTGSRSGNTIYF
>TRBJ2-2|TRBV11-3|NA|TRBD2
TGTGCCAGCAGCTTAGACCGACTAGCGGCAAACACCGGGGAGCTGTTTTTT
CASSLDRLAANTGELFF
>TRBJ2-2|TRBV7-2|NA|TRBD2
TGTGCCAGCAGCTTAGTGGGAGGGCTTGGGTCCGGGGAGCTGTTTTTT
CASSLVGGLGSGELFF